This TCR beta chain was sequenced during a study of HIV-infected patients and healthy controls. Across the study: By the second bleed, viral load was undetectable in most of the 16 patients. Regarding the study as a whole: Healthy controls shared more CDR3 sequences between individuals than HIV-infected patients did.

cDNA was made from around 0.45 ug RNA using alpha and beta constant primers. Alpha and beta chain libraries were made separately by chain-specific third strand synthesis with multiplexing indices. TCRdb ran MiXCR on the 5' RACE reads and lists one entry per CDR3 protein. The repertoire includes about 5,700 distinct CDR3 sequences, around 8.8% of them detected once, and 27% sits in the top ten. Follow-up blood was drawn about 14 weeks, roughly three months, after antiretroviral therapy began. The repertoire came from unfractionated whole blood and reflected all unsorted peripheral T cells. This CDR3 is 13 amino acids long. Germline values: CDR1 MNHNY, CDR2 SVGAGI (reference sequence). Trimming removed 3 bases from V and 9 bases from J, with 12 bases in between. To note about this clonotype: Antigen unknown.

The source of this sequence is an adult with HIV infection. The material was blood, obtained during antiretroviral therapy. The V gene is TRBV6-6, the J gene TRBJ2-1; D uncertain. DNA of the CDR3: TGTGCCAGCAGTTATGCAGATGGCGGTGAGCAGTTCTTC. This codes for CASSYADGGEQFF.